This TCR beta chain was sequenced for a study of cytomegalovirus exposure and HLA in healthy donors. Whole-study context: A later analysis reported the approximately 120 validation repertoires used the same platform as the approximately 650 first-cohort repertoires. General study results and limits: While the bulk of TCR sequences proved rare, some public TCRs turned up in many donors.

Data came from immunoSEQ multiplex PCR; TCRdb stores just in-frame clones and leaves some out. The table includes more than 200,000 clones, 87% detected once. Concerning this clone itself: Its antigen is undetermined.

V was trimmed by 2 bases and J by 3 bases, leaving 14 bases between them. The germline V gene has CDR1 SGHRS and CDR2 YFSETQ. This CDR3 region has 15 residues. Donors were drawn from the 120-subject validation cohort, separate from the approximately 700-subject first cohort. This sequence was found in a man aged 18 to 29 in good health and CMV-seropositive. The V call is TRBV5-1, the J call TRBJ1-2, with no clear D. Material: PBMCs. CDR3 amino acids: CASSFLQPADYGYTF. CDR3 coding DNA: TGCGCCAGCAGCTTTTTACAGCCCGCCGACTATGGCTACACCTTC.